The 11 T cell receptor beta chains below were found in one sample sequenced in a study of siplizumab effects on memory and regulatory T cells. Assay used: immunoSEQ multiplex PCR; TCRdb lists only in-frame clones, some missing. This table has around 100,000 clones, about 90% appearing once. The sequencing input was Tregs sorted from blood. Every receptor here comes from a human donor in good health.

This clone has just one count. This chain joins TRBV19 and TRBJ2-1; possibly TRBD1 for D (5 bases). From germline, CDR1 is LNHDA and CDR2 SQIVND (reference sequence). Trimming took off 3 bases at V and 6 bases at J, with 9 bases between the two ends. The CDR3 totals 13 residues. The CDR3 sequence is CASSMTVGNEQFF. The CDR3 bases are TGTGCCAGTAGTATGACAGTGGGCAATGAGCAGTTCTTC. Together with reference TRBV19 and TRBJ2-1, the CDR3 gives the full variable domain: DGGITQSPKYLFRKEGQNVTLSCEQNLNHDAMYWYRQDPGQGLRLIYYSQIVNDFQKGDIAEGYSVSREKKESFPLTVTSAQKNPTAFYLCASSMTVGNEQFFGPGTRLTVL.

The genes are TRBV9 and TRBJ2-3, with 8 bases that match TRBD2. Looked up from germline, CDR1 is SGDLS and CDR2 is YYNGEE. The CDR3 runs 16 residues. Trimming cost V 0 bases and J 0 bases; bases outside gene matches: 3. The CDR3 region has the DNA TGTGCCAGCAGCGTAGGTACTAGCGGTAGCACAGATACGCAGTATTTT. As protein: CASSVGTSGSTDTQYF. Supplemented by reference TRBV9 and TRBJ2-3, the full variable domain reads DSGVTQTPKHLITATGQRVTLRCSPRSGDLSVYWYQQSLDQGLQFLIQYYNGEERAKGNILERFSAQQFPDLHSELNLSSLELGDSALYFCASSVGTSGSTDTQYFGPGTRLTVL.

V usage is TRBV7-9 and J usage is TRBJ2-6; 9 bases match TRBD1. CDR1 and CDR2 (germline): SEHNR, FQNEAQ (reference sequence). The length of the CDR3 is 19 residues. The V and J ends lost 1 base and 0 bases, in that order; junction bases with no gene match: 7. CDR3: CASSLVWGQGSSGANVLTF. The CDR3, as DNA: TGTGCCAGCAGCTTAGTGTGGGGACAGGGCTCCTCTGGGGCCAACGTCCTGACTTTC.

This rearrangement joins TRBV5-4 to TRBJ2-2; no firm D call. CDR3 length equals 14 residues. The V and J ends lost 0 bases and 6 bases respectively, with 9 bases between them. Per the germline V gene, CDR1 is SGHNT and CDR2 is YYREEE (reference sequence). The CDR3 loop is CASSLGLAPGELFF. CDR3 DNA: TGTGCCAGCAGCTTGGGGTTAGCCCCCGGGGAGCTGTTTTTT.

This clone was detected only once. The rearrangement uses TRBV7-9 and TRBJ2-7, with 12 positions matching TRBD2. V dropped 6 bases and J dropped 5; count of bases not matched to a gene: 5. The CDR3 loop spans 14 amino acids. CDR1 is SEHNR, CDR2 FQNEAQ, per germline (reference sequence). The CDR3: CASSLAGGADEQYF. CDR3 nucleotides: TGTGCCAGCAGTCTAGCGGGGGGGGCGGACGAGCAGTACTTC.

This chain joins TRBV7-9 and TRBJ1-1; TRBD1 matches at 7 bases. The CDR3 loop spans 15 amino acids. Germline CDR1 SEHNR, CDR2 FQNEAQ (reference sequence). V dropped 5 bases and J dropped 11; count of bases not matched to a gene: 17. The DNA of the CDR3 is TGTGCCAGCAGCAGGGGACAGCCTAGTTTTGGGACCGCTTTCTTT. This codes for CASSRGQPSFGTAFF.

This chain joins TRBV6-6 and TRBJ2-1, with 8 bases matching TRBD2. CDR3 length equals 15 residues. Germline CDR1 MNHNY, CDR2 SVGAGI (reference sequence). After removal of 8 bases from V and 5 bases from J, the junction contained 11 bases not matched to a gene. The CDR3 loop reads CASSLGAGGDNEQFF. CDR3 coding DNA: TGTGCCAGCTCTCTCGGGGCGGGAGGTGACAATGAGCAGTTCTTC.

V gene TRBV27 combines with J gene TRBJ2-3; D tentatively fits TRBD1 or TRBD2 (5 bases each). Per germline, CDR1 MNHEY and CDR2 SMNVEV (reference sequence). V lost 5 bases to trimming and J lost 0 bases, with 15 bases between them. The CDR3 totals 16 residues. This chain's CDR3 is CASSRPGATSTDTQYF. CDR3 in DNA: TGTGCCAGCAGTCGCCCCGGGGCCACCAGCACAGATACGCAGTATTTT.

The chain combines TRBV4-2 with TRBJ1-2, with D maybe TRBD1 (5 bases). The CDR3 is 15 amino acids. The germline CDR1 and CDR2 sequences are LGHNA and YNFKEQ. Trimming took 5 bases from V and 8 from J, leaving 21 bases between them. CDR3 sequence reads: CASSFTSGARGGYTF. The CDR3 bases are TGTGCCAGCAGCTTTACGTCCGGGGCGCGTGGAGGCTACACCTTC.

The chain recombines TRBV28 with TRBJ2-7; no firm D call. Trimming took 3 bases from V and 5 from J, leaving 5 bases between them. Germline-derived CDR1 and CDR2 are MDHEN and SYDVKM. The CDR3 is 11 residues long. The CDR3 loop reads CASSFSDEQYF. The DNA of the CDR3 is TGTGCCAGCAGTTTTTCCGACGAGCAGTACTTC.

CDR3 DNA sequence: TGTGCCAGTAGCCGGGCAAAAGGGGTCATAAGCGGGGAGCTGTTTTTT. It translates to CASSRAKGVISGELFF. V gene TRBV19 combines with J gene TRBJ2-2, with D tentatively TRBD1 (5 bases). Germline V lookup: CDR1 LNHDA, CDR2 SQIVND (reference sequence). V was cut by 6 bases and J by 7 bases, with 21 bases left in between. The CDR3 is 16 amino acids.